This entry describes one T cell receptor (beta chain). In the source study's methods: It was from reference gene primer amplification that nucleated cell counts were estimated. The table came from immunoSEQ multiplex PCR; TCRdb's copy has only in-frame clones and leaves some out. The D gene and trimming were derived from the DNA, and the V and J assignments and clone size from that table. In the table there are roughly 250,000 clones, 80% to 85% of which are singletons. This specimen comes from a study of blood T cell repertoires in COVID-19. Overall study: The samples span acute and convalescent COVID-19 from the United States, Italy and Spain.

Input material: peripheral blood. The receptor comes from a person aged 70 to 85 with COVID-19, enrolled during active disease.

The CDR3 DNA follows: TGTGCCAGTAGTATAGCCCGCGGGGGAGGGGCGGTGAACACTGAAGCTTTCTTT. Protein product: CASSIARGGGAVNTEAFF. This chain connects TRBV19 to TRBJ1-1, with a weak D call TRBD1 (5 bases). Germline CDR1 reads LNHDA; CDR2 reads SQIVND (reference sequence). The CDR3 sequence is 18 residues long. Trimming took 1 base from V and 0 from J, leaving 18 bases between them.